A single sample is the source of the 21 T cell receptor beta chains below, sequenced in a study of Graves' ophthalmopathy and Graves' hyperthyroidism. TCR beta CDR3 regions were amplified from RNA transcripts. HTBI-primed first-round RT-PCR preceded second-round multiplex PCR. One entry per CDR3 protein, called by TCRdb with MiXCR from the multiplex PCR reads. Counted here are 200,000 to 250,000 distinct CDR3 sequences, 20% to 25% occurring once; the ten biggest clones make up around two fifths. Sequences were obtained from peripheral blood. Source of these receptors: a woman between 50 and 59 years old with Graves' ophthalmopathy.

The chain uses TRBV12-3 or TRBV12-4 and TRBJ1-1, with 10 nucleotides matching TRBD1. V trimming: 4 bases; J trimming: 8 bases; junction bases outside the gene matches: 4. The CDR3 is 13 amino acids. The CDR3 reads CASSSDRGREAFF. The CDR3 nucleotides read TGTGCCAGCAGTTCAGACAGGGGGCGGGAAGCTTTCTTT.

Many counts were recorded for this clonotype. The rearrangement links TRBV29-1 to TRBJ1-1; D may be TRBD1 (6 bases). The germline CDR1 and CDR2 sequences are SQVTM and ANQGSEA. Trimming removed 4 bases at V and 6 bases at J, with 12 bases between. The CDR3 contains 12 residues. The CDR3 region has the DNA TGCAGCGTTGGGAGGGGGGCCCCTGAAGCTTTCTTT. Translated, it gives CSVGRGAPEAFF.

This clonotype showed up just a few times. The chain recombines TRBV29-1 with TRBJ2-3, with 10 nucleotides matching TRBD2. CDR3 length: 15 residues. CDR1 SQVTM and CDR2 ANQGSEA come from the germline V gene. V dropped 2 bases and J dropped 4; count of bases not matched to a gene: 6. The CDR3, as DNA: TGCAGCGTTGAAAAGGGTAGCGGGGGGCCAGATACGCAGTATTTT. Translation: CSVEKGSGGPDTQYF.

This clonotype was observed many times. This sequence joins TRBV6-2 or TRBV6-3 and TRBJ2-5; possibly TRBD2 for D (5 bases). Trimming cost V 2 bases and J 5 bases, with 15 bases left between them. The CDR3 has 15 residues. Germline V gives CDR1 MNHEY, CDR2 SVGEGT. CDR3 sequence (DNA): TGTGCCAGCAGTTACCCACGGGGTAGTTTGGAGACCCAGTACTTC. Its translation is CASSYPRGSLETQYF.

This clonotype was found many times. The gene calls are TRBV12-3 or TRBV12-4 and TRBJ1-1; 8 positions agree with TRBD1. V lost 4 bases and J lost 1; bases outside the gene matches: 2. This CDR3 contains 14 residues. CDR3 amino acids: CASSWGQENTEAFF. CDR3 bases: TGTGCCAGCAGTTGGGGACAGGAGAACACTGAAGCTTTCTTT.

The table lists this clonotype with many counts. This chain joins TRBV7-8 and TRBJ1-3; D gene unclear. CDR1 SGHVS and CDR2 FQNEAQ come from the germline V gene. The V gene lost 4 bases and the J gene lost 8 bases, with 6 bases spanning the gap. CDR3 length: 11 amino acids. The CDR3 DNA follows: TGTGCCAGCAGCTACAGCGACACCATATATTTT. It codes for CASSYSDTIYF.

This clonotype was seen repeatedly, ten times or more. This chain connects TRBV27 to TRBJ2-2, with a weak D call TRBD2 (6 bases). Germline-derived CDR1 and CDR2 are MNHEY and SMNVEV (reference sequence). This CDR3 region has 15 residues. Trimming took off 5 bases at V and 3 bases at J, with 13 bases between the two ends. CDR3 region: CASSRYPGDTGELFF. The CDR3 DNA follows: TGTGCCAGCAGTCGCTACCCGGGGGACACCGGGGAGCTGTTTTTT.

This clonotype was seen ten or more times. This chain uses TRBV7-8 with TRBJ2-2, with D unclear. CDR1 and CDR2 from the germline V gene are SGHVS and FQNEAQ. V gave up 5 bases and J gave up 6 bases, with 13 bases separating them. CDR3 size: 14 residues. The CDR3 region is CASSPGRRAGELFF. CDR3 nucleotides: TGTGCCAGCAGCCCAGGCAGGCGCGCCGGGGAGCTGTTTTTT.

The chain links TRBV28 to TRBJ2-5; no definite D call. Germline V gene sequence: CDR1 MDHEN, CDR2 SYDVKM. This CDR3 comprises 13 residues. V was shortened by 7 bases and J by 0 bases, with 9 bases between the two germline ends. The CDR3: CASTTENQETQYF. CDR3 in DNA: TGTGCCAGCACTACTGAGAACCAAGAGACCCAGTACTTC.

This clonotype was seen ten or more times. The CDR3 coding sequence is TGTGCTAGTGGTTTTATTTCTCATGGAAACGGGGAGCTGTTTTTT. This codes for CASGFISHGNGELFF. The chain employs TRBV12-5 and TRBJ2-2; D remains unclear. V dropped 3 bases and J dropped 7 bases, with 15 bases sitting between them. The CDR3 loop spans 15 amino acids. The germline V gene has CDR1 LGHNT and CDR2 FRNRAP. Using reference TRBV12-5 and TRBJ2-2 for the parts outside the CDR3, the full variable domain is DARVTQTPRHKVTEMGQEVTMRCQPILGHNTVFWYRQTMMQGLELLAYFRNRAPLDDSGMPKDRFSAEMPDATLATLKIQPSEPRDSAVYFCASGFISHGNGELFFGEGSRLTVL.

This clonotype was observed once. This may stem from a read error, because a much larger clone lies one nucleotide away. The CDR3 does not close with the conserved phenylalanine or tryptophan, likely indicating a read error. V gene TRBV7-2 combines with J gene TRBJ1-2; no clear D. With 4 bases removed from V and 4 bases from J, the gap between germline ends came to 13 bases. The CDR3 has 14 amino acids. The germline CDR1 and CDR2 sequences are SGHTA and FQGNSA. The CDR3 bases are TGTGCCAGCAGCTCACAATCGGCACGCTATGGCTACACCCTC. Encoded protein: CASSSQSARYGYTL.

This clonotype was seen repeatedly, ten times or more. The V call is TRBV24-1, the J call TRBJ2-1, with 14 nucleotides matching TRBD2. CDR1 and CDR2 (germline): KGHDR, SFDVKD. The CDR3 contains 15 residues. V was pared by 9 bases and J by 8 bases, with 8 bases of the junction left unmatched. Here the CDR3 reads CATAEGTSGSYEQFF. The CDR3 DNA reads as TGTGCCACCGCCGAAGGGACTAGCGGGAGCTATGAGCAGTTCTTC.

In this sample, this clonotype turned up many times. The chain carries TRBV18 and TRBJ1-1, with a tentative D call TRBD1 (5 bases). V dropped 1 base and J dropped 7 bases, with 7 bases sitting between them. CDR3 length: 12 residues. The germline V gene has CDR1 KGHSH and CDR2 LQKENI. CDR3 sequence (DNA): TGTGCCAGCTCACCACGCGGGGGTGAAGCTTTCTTT. It is translated as CASSPRGGEAFF.

This clonotype has only a few counts. CDR3 amino acids: CASSLSGSPLYSNQPQHF. The CDR3 nucleotides read TGTGCCAGCAGTTTATCCGGGTCTCCATTATATAGCAATCAGCCCCAGCATTTT. This chain links TRBV28 with TRBJ1-5; D is undetermined. Per the germline V gene, CDR1 is MDHEN and CDR2 is SYDVKM. V lost 1 base to trimming and J lost 0 bases, with 16 bases between them. The CDR3 totals 18 residues.

The rearrangement links TRBV7-3 to TRBJ1-1; D gene ambiguous. The V and J ends lost 1 base and 0 bases respectively, with 12 bases between them. The CDR3 runs 16 residues. Per the germline V gene, CDR1 is SGHTA and CDR2 is FQGTGA. The CDR3 nucleotides read TGTGCCAGCAGCTTAAAAGCGAGGGCTATGAACACTGAAGCTTTCTTT. Amino acids: CASSLKARAMNTEAFF. Full variable domain (rest looked up from reference TRBV7-3 and TRBJ1-1): GAGVSQTPSNKVTEKGKYVELRCDPISGHTALYWYRQSLGQGPEFLIYFQGTGAADDSGLPNDRFFAVRPEGSVSTLKIQRTERGDSAVYLCASSLKARAMNTEAFFGQGTRLTVV.

This clonotype was seen repeatedly, ten times or more. The genes are TRBV5-1 and TRBJ2-4, with 13 bases fitting TRBD2. The CDR3 has 17 amino acids. V lost 0 bases, J lost 4 bases, and 4 bases stayed unmatched. Germline CDR1 reads SGHRS; CDR2 reads YFSETQ. The chain's CDR3 is CASSLDPGLAGKNIQYF. The CDR3 DNA reads TGCGCCAGCAGCTTGGATCCGGGACTAGCGGGGAAAAACATTCAGTACTTC.

This clonotype was counted a few times. This sequence joins TRBV15 and TRBJ2-5, with 7 nucleotides matching TRBD2. CDR1 is LNHNV and CDR2 is YYDKDF in the germline V gene (reference sequence). The CDR3 extends over 20 amino acids. The junction had 21 bases not matched to a gene; V was cut back by 0 bases and J by 5 bases. The CDR3 loop is CATSRDLGGNILVSLETQYF. In nucleotides, the CDR3 is TGTGCCACCAGCAGAGATCTGGGGGGGAATATCTTAGTTTCTTTGGAGACCCAGTACTTC.

For this clonotype: This may come from a read error, since a much larger clone is one base off. The rearrangement uses TRBV19 and TRBJ2-7; D uncertain. The V gene's germline CDR1 is LNHDA and CDR2 SQIVND (reference sequence). The CDR3 is 14 amino acids. CDR3 sequence (DNA): TGTGCCAGTAGTATTGGCCCGCCTGCCTACGAGCAGTCCTTC. Residues: CASSIGPPAYEQSF.

This chain links TRBV7-6 with TRBJ2-5, with D unresolved. The CDR3 is made up of 15 amino acids. V gave up 0 bases and J gave up 2 bases, with 10 bases separating them. Germline lookup yields CDR1 SGHVS and CDR2 FNYEAQ. The CDR3 coding sequence is TGTGCCAGCAGCTTAGCCCCATCAGATCAAGAGACCCAGTACTTC. Its protein is CASSLAPSDQETQYF.

This clonotype occurred many times. The V and J genes are TRBV20-1 and TRBJ2-7; D is unresolved. The CDR3 extends over 13 amino acids. CDR1 and CDR2 from the germline V gene are DFQATT and SNEGSKA (reference sequence). V shed 6 bases and J shed 2 bases, with 14 bases lying between them. The CDR3 region has the DNA TGCAGTGCGTTTCTGGGCAGAGCCTACGAGCAGTACTTC. It translates to CSAFLGRAYEQYF.

This clonotype was counted at least ten times. The chain links TRBV9 to TRBJ2-4; D is ambiguous. Deletions cut 3 bases from V and 9 bases from J, with 16 bases between. CDR1 SGDLS and CDR2 YYNGEE come from the germline V gene. This CDR3 spans 14 amino acids. As DNA, the CDR3 is TGTGCCAGCAGCGCAACCGGGCAGATGAGCATTCAGTACTTC. As protein: CASSATGQMSIQYF.